This is a list of T cell receptor beta chains from one sample in a study of glioma-infiltrating T cells. TCRdb used MiXCR to reprocess the multiplex PCR reads, holding one entry per CDR3 protein. The sample yields about 400,000 distinct CDR3 sequences, roughly 41% seen once. The sequenced material came from glioma tissue, nonneoplastic brain tissue, or PBMCs (not recorded which). The source of these receptors is a human donor with low-grade glioma or glioblastoma, undergoing nonglioma brain surgery, or in good health (not recorded which). Each CDR3 is given with its conserved first and last residue. A D gene is named only where the DNA matches it firmly. A row's size may be missing; if present it is once, few, many or a size class.

TRBD2	few	TRBV20-1	18	TRBJ2-3	CSARDFRVVAGGADTQYF	TGCAGTGCTAGAGATTTTAGGGTTGTAGCGGGAGGGGCGGATACGCAGTATTTT
TRBD1	-	TRBV7-2	23	TRBJ2-1	CASSLGGQGAALAGAYTYNEQFF	TGTGCCAGCAGCTTAGGGGGACAGGGGGCGGCCCTAGCGGGAGCTTATACCTACAATGAGCAGTTCTTC
-	once	TRBV7-9	16	TRBJ1-1	CASSQLFGEGNTEAFF	TGCGCCAGCAGCCAATTATTCGGGGAGGGGAACACTGAAGCTTTCTTT
TRBD2	many	TRBV27	14	TRBJ2-1	CASSVTSGIHEQFF	TGTGCCAGCAGTGTGACTAGCGGGATTCATGAGCAGTTCTTC
-	few	TRBV11-1	16	TRBJ2-3	CASSFRTGRGTDTQYF	TGTGCCAGCAGCTTCAGGACCGGCCGGGGCACAGATACGCAGTATTTT
-	few	TRBV20-1	12	TRBJ1-4	CSATSTNEKLFF	TGCAGTGCTACATCAACTAATGAAAAACTGTTTTTT
TRBD2	-	TRBV4-1	17	TRBJ2-7	CASSPAVAGGRAYEQYF	TGCGCCAGCAGCCCCGCCGTAGCGGGAGGGCGAGCCTACGAGCAGTACTTC
-	once	TRBV5-1	13	TRBJ2-1	CASSLVGHFEQFF	TGCGCCAGCAGCTTGGTCGGTCATTTTGAGCAGTTCTTC
-	-	TRBV11-1	16	TRBJ2-1	CASSLAVLRPGNEQFF	TGTGCCAGCAGCTTAGCGGTACTAAGGCCTGGAAATGAGCAGTTCTTC
-	many	TRBV28	14	TRBJ2-5	CASSLWQGIKTQYF	TGTGCCAGCAGTTTGTGGCAGGGGATAAAGACCCAGTACTTC
-	few	TRBV20-1	12	TRBJ2-5	CSARGNQETQYF	TGCAGTGCTAGGGGGAATCAAGAGACCCAGTACTTC
-	few	TRBV20-1	16	TRBJ2-2	CSARDKEQGDTGELFF	TGCAGTGCTAGAGATAAGGAACAGGGAGACACCGGGGAGCTGTTTTTT
-	-	TRBV6-2/TRBV6-3	13	TRBJ2-1	CAAAQASIDVQFF	TGTGCCGCCGCACAGGCTAGCATCGATGTGCAGTTCTTC
TRBD1	-	TRBV28	14	TRBJ1-2	CASSFRGGALGYTF	TGTGCCAGCAGTTTTAGAGGGGGCGCGCTGGGCTACACCTTC
TRBD2	-	TRBV20-1	14	TRBJ2-7	CSAKLAGFSYEQYF	TGCAGTGCGAAACTAGCGGGATTCTCCTACGAGCAGTACTTC
TRBD2	few	TRBV6-2/TRBV6-3	15	TRBJ2-2	CASSYSGLAGGELFF	TGTGCCAGCAGTTACTCCGGACTAGCGGGAGGGGAGCTGTTTTTT
-	-	TRBV29-1	12	TRBJ2-5	CSVEDTGETQYF	TGCAGCGTTGAAGATACGGGGGAGACCCAGTACTTC
TRBD2	many	TRBV20-1	17	TRBJ2-3	CSARDGLAGGPADTQYF	TGCAGTGCTAGAGATGGATTAGCGGGAGGGCCAGCAGATACGCAGTATTTT
-	few	TRBV27	17	TRBJ2-5	CASRDSAIWGTQETKYF	TGTGCCAGCAGGGACAGTGCTATTTGGGGCACACAGGAGACCAAGTACTTC
TRBD2	-	TRBV12-3/TRBV12-4	15	TRBJ2-1	CASSFKLAGVGEQFF	TGTGCCAGCAGTTTTAAACTAGCGGGAGTTGGGGAGCAGTTCTTC
TRBD2	-	TRBV6-6	13	TRBJ2-7	CSSRPGLAYEQYF	TGTTCCAGCAGGCCGGGACTAGCCTACGAGCAGTACTTC
TRBD2	-	TRBV27	16	TRBJ2-7	CASSLEASGLSYEQYF	TGTGCCAGCAGTTTAGAGGCTAGCGGGCTTTCCTACGAGCAGTACTTC
TRBD1	-	TRBV12-5	17	TRBJ2-7	CASGLAITGERDYEQYF	TGTGCTAGTGGTTTGGCTATTACAGGGGAAAGGGACTACGAGCAGTACTTC
-	-	TRBV7-2	13	TRBJ1-1	CASSFGQHTEAFF	TGTGCCAGCAGCTTCGGACAGCACACTGAAGCTTTCTTT
-	-	TRBV6-5	16	TRBJ1-3	CASSYSRPGVGNTIYF	TGTGCCAGCAGTTACTCGAGGCCAGGGGTTGGAAACACCATATATTTT
-	-	TRBV29-1	14	TRBJ2-1	CSVESRQAYNEQFF	TGCAGCGTTGAATCCCGACAGGCCTACAATGAGCAGTTCTTC
TRBD2	-	TRBV28	17	TRBJ2-1	CASSYQGLAGDYNEQFF	TGTGCCAGCAGTTACCAGGGACTAGCGGGGGACTACAATGAGCAGTTCTTC
-	-	TRBV15	17	TRBJ2-5	CATSYGGYGSPLNEQYF	TGTGCCACCAGCTATGGGGGGTACGGGAGCCCCCTCAATGAGCAGTACTTC
TRBD1	many	TRBV20-1	13	TRBJ2-1	CSALDRGPNEQFF	TGCAGTGCCTTGGACAGGGGGCCGAATGAGCAGTTCTTC
TRBD2	-	TRBV14	16	TRBJ2-3	CASSRGLAGGGDTQYF	TGTGCCAGCAGCCGCGGACTAGCGGGAGGCGGAGATACGCAGTATTTT
-	few	TRBV15	16	TRBJ2-7	CATSRETGPSSYEQYF	TGTGCCACCAGCAGAGAAACAGGGCCAAGCTCCTACGAGCAGTACTTC
TRBD1	many	TRBV6-2/TRBV6-3	15	TRBJ2-1	CASSTGTGGGNEQFF	TGTGCCAGCAGTACCGGGACAGGGGGTGGCAATGAGCAGTTCTTC
-	-	TRBV7-9	15	TRBJ2-1	CASSTSILSFNEQFF	TGTGCCAGCAGCACGTCTATTTTGAGTTTCAATGAGCAGTTCTTC
-	-	TRBV2	14	TRBJ1-2	CASSVGSGNYGYTF	TGTGCCAGCAGTGTCGGATCGGGGAACTATGGCTACACCTTC
TRBD1	-	TRBV20-1	12	TRBJ1-2	CSAGGGGDGYTF	TGCAGTGCCGGGGGAGGGGGCGATGGCTACACCTTC
TRBD2	-	TRBV2	15	TRBJ2-2	CASIPGLAASGELFF	TGTGCCAGCATTCCGGGACTAGCAGCGAGCGGGGAGCTGTTTTTT
TRBD2	-	TRBV4-2	16	TRBJ2-1	CASSPQAVSSGTEQFF	TGTGCCAGCAGCCCCCAAGCCGTCTCTAGCGGGACTGAGCAGTTCTTC
TRBD1	few	TRBV11-3	16	TRBJ2-3	CASSISRDREPDTQYF	TGTGCCAGCAGCATTAGCCGGGACAGGGAACCAGATACGCAGTATTTT
-	many	TRBV6-2/TRBV6-3	18	TRBJ1-2	CASSYGEFITRPFYGYTF	TGTGCCAGCAGTTACGGAGAATTTATCACCCGACCATTCTATGGCTACACCTTC
-	few	TRBV25-1	17	TRBJ1-4	CASSDRARGGHLEKLFF	TGTGCCAGCAGTGACAGAGCACGGGGAGGGCATCTTGAAAAACTGTTTTTT
-	few	TRBV18	13	TRBJ2-7	CASSPTVAYEQYF	TGTGCCAGCTCACCGACGGTAGCCTACGAGCAGTACTTC
-	-	TRBV6-5	17	TRBJ1-2	CASSYSMYPQGIYNYTF	TGTGCCAGCAGTTACTCGATGTACCCGCAGGGGATCTATAACTACACCTTC
-	many	TRBV28	11	TRBJ2-3	CASRVTDTQYF	TGTGCCAGCAGGGTAACAGATACGCAGTATTTT
-	few	TRBV7-8	16	TRBJ2-7	CASSLVRKSSSYEQYF	TGTGCCAGCAGCTTAGTCAGAAAGAGTTCATCCTACGAGCAGTACTTC
-	-	TRBV7-2	15	TRBJ1-2	CASSLSSGVDYGYTF	TGTGCCAGCAGCTTATCCTCAGGGGTGGACTATGGCTACACCTTC